The source of this TCR beta chain is a study of shared clonotypes between healthy human individuals. Sequencing was performed with immunoSEQ multiplex PCR; in TCRdb, only in-frame clones are kept and a portion is missing. The sample yields some 2,500,000 clones, around 90% seen once. Splitting of CD4+ cells produced CD45RA+ naive and CD45RA-negative memory subsets. Per germline, CDR1 SGHAT and CDR2 FQNNGV. Trimming shortened V by 0 bases and J by 1 base, and 20 bases separated the two germline ends. This CDR3 has 19 residues. The chain joins TRBV11-2 to TRBJ2-3; TRBD2 might be the D (7 bases). The specimen sequenced was naive CD4+ T cells from PBMCs. Subset in this sample: CD45RA+ positively selected. The TCR comes from a man between 18 and 29 years old in good health. Some clones in this sample may be carry-over from other donors' samples. DNA for the CDR3: TGTGCCAGCAGCTTAGATATGTTCGGAGGGGGGGATCGCACAGATACGCAGTATTTT. Amino acids: CASSLDMFGGGDRTDTQYF.